This T cell receptor (beta chain) was identified in a study of T cell repertoires in cytomegalovirus infection. Overall study results and limits: Carriers of CMV and the relevant HLA type were discriminated by public TCR beta frequency. The ex vivo response was dominated by HLA-C-restricted CMV-specific TCR beta clonotypes.

Using its own MiXCR run on the reads, TCRdb lists one record per CDR3 protein. The data show hundreds of thousands of distinct CDR3 sequences, around a sixth seen once. This clonotype was picked up many times. What it recognizes is unknown. This receptor was identified in a human donor in good health (CMV status not recorded). Some clones in this sample may be carry-over from other donors' samples. What was sequenced was PBMCs.

CDR3 nucleotides: TGTGCCAGCAGCTTAAGCTCGGGACAGGGATACAATGAGCAGTTCTTC. As protein: CASSLSSGQGYNEQFF. The chain recombines TRBV7-6 with TRBJ2-1, with 9 nucleotides matching TRBD1. Germline lookup yields CDR1 SGHVS and CDR2 FNYEAQ. With 2 bases clipped from V and 4 bases from J, the junction kept 6 bases outside the gene matches. There are 16 residues in the CDR3.